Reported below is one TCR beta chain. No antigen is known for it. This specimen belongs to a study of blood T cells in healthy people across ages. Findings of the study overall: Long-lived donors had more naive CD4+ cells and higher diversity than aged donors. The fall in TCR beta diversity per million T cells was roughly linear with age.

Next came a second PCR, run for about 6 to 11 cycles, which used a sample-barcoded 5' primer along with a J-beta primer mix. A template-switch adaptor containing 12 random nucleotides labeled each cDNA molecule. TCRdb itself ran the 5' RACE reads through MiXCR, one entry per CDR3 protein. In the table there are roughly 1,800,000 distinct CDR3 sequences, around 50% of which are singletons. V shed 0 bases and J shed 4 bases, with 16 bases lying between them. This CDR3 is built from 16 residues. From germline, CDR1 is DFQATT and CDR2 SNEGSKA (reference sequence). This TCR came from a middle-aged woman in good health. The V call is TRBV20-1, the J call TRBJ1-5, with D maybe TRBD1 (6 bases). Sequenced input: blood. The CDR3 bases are TGCAGTGCTAGAGAAATAACAGGGATTTCAAATCAGCCCCAGCATTTT. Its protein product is CSAREITGISNQPQHF.